The rows below give T cell receptor beta chains drawn from one sample of a study of blood T cell repertoires in COVID-19. The repertoire was sequenced with immunoSEQ multiplex PCR; TCRdb's copy has only in-frame clones and lacks some. The profile shows about 120,000 clones, around 81% of them singletons. Source material: peripheral blood. The receptors were gathered from a man between 65 and 85 years old with acute or convalescent COVID-19. CDR3s include the opening cysteine and the closing phenylalanine or tryptophan. D genes are given only for firm matches. Expanded clones get a size class; other rows say once, few or many, or leave the size out.

D gene: .
V gene: TRBV4-3
clone size: .
J gene: TRBJ1-3
CDR3 protein: CASSQAGQVYGNTIYF
CDR3 DNA: TGCGCCAGCAGCCAAGCAGGCCAGGTGTACGGAAACACCATATATTTT

D gene: TRBD2
V gene: TRBV11-1
clone size: once
J gene: TRBJ2-3
CDR3 protein: CASSRGLAGEVDTQYF
CDR3 DNA: TGTGCCAGCAGTCGGGGACTAGCGGGGGAAGTAGATACGCAGTATTTT

D gene: TRBD1
V gene: TRBV6-5
clone size: .
J gene: TRBJ1-4
CDR3 protein: CAAGQGAHNEKLFF
CDR3 DNA: TGTGCCGCCGGACAGGGGGCACATAATGAAAAACTGTTTTTT

D gene: TRBD1
V gene: TRBV9
clone size: .
J gene: TRBJ2-2
CDR3 protein: CASSVLGTGGIAGELFF
CDR3 DNA: TGTGCCAGCAGCGTACTAGGGACAGGGGGTATCGCCGGGGAGCTGTTTTTT

D gene: TRBD2
V gene: TRBV6-4
clone size: .
J gene: TRBJ2-3
CDR3 protein: CASSARRASGDITDTQYF
CDR3 DNA: TGTGCCAGCAGTGCCCGACGGGCTAGCGGGGATATCACAGATACGCAGTATTTT

D gene: .
V gene: TRBV10-3
clone size: few
J gene: TRBJ1-6
CDR3 protein: CATQGLNNSPLHF
CDR3 DNA: TGTGCCACCCAGGGGCTGAATAATTCACCCCTCCACTTT

D gene: .
V gene: TRBV7-9
clone size: .
J gene: TRBJ1-6
CDR3 protein: CASSQNSPLHF
CDR3 DNA: TGTGCCAGCAGCCAGAATTCACCCCTCCACTTT

D gene: TRBD2
V gene: TRBV5-4
clone size: .
J gene: TRBJ2-7
CDR3 protein: CASSFNSGSSYEQYF
CDR3 DNA: TGTGCCAGCAGCTTCAACAGCGGGAGCTCCTACGAGCAGTACTTC

D gene: TRBD2
V gene: TRBV7-2
clone size: .
J gene: TRBJ2-3
CDR3 protein: CASSLVSGGAVDTQYF
CDR3 DNA: TGTGCCAGCAGCTTAGTTAGCGGGGGGGCCGTAGATACGCAGTATTTT

D gene: TRBD1
V gene: TRBV18
clone size: .
J gene: TRBJ2-7
CDR3 protein: CASSPGQGEVGEQYF
CDR3 DNA: TGTGCCAGCTCACCGGGACAGGGAGAAGTTGGCGAGCAGTACTTC

D gene: TRBD1
V gene: TRBV29-1
clone size: .
J gene: TRBJ1-4
CDR3 protein: CSVELPDRGVRATNEKLFF
CDR3 DNA: TGCAGCGTAGAGCTTCCGGACAGGGGGGTACGGGCGACTAATGAAAAACTGTTTTTT

D gene: TRBD2
V gene: TRBV9
clone size: .
J gene: TRBJ2-1
CDR3 protein: CASSDTGEGNEQFF
CDR3 DNA: TGTGCCAGCAGCGATACGGGGGAGGGGAATGAGCAGTTCTTC

D gene: TRBD1
V gene: TRBV24-1
clone size: few
J gene: TRBJ1-1
CDR3 protein: CATQPGQGNTEAFF
CDR3 DNA: TGTGCCACCCAACCGGGACAGGGGAACACTGAAGCTTTCTTT

D gene: .
V gene: TRBV9
clone size: .
J gene: TRBJ1-1
CDR3 protein: CASSVAGSGTEAFF
CDR3 DNA: TGTGCCAGCAGCGTAGCAGGCAGCGGCACTGAAGCTTTCTTT

D gene: TRBD2
V gene: TRBV7-2
clone size: .
J gene: TRBJ2-7
CDR3 protein: CASSSRLAGGYEQYF
CDR3 DNA: TGTGCCAGCAGCTCCAGACTAGCGGGGGGCTACGAGCAGTACTTC

D gene: TRBD2
V gene: TRBV20-1
clone size: .
J gene: TRBJ2-7
CDR3 protein: CSARVRGDF
CDR3 DNA: TGCAGTGCTAGAGTACGGGGGGACTTC

D gene: TRBD1
V gene: TRBV6-6
clone size: .
J gene: TRBJ1-1
CDR3 protein: CASSSGQLMNTEAFF
CDR3 DNA: TGTGCCAGCAGTTCGGGACAGCTAATGAACACTGAAGCTTTCTTT

D gene: TRBD1
V gene: TRBV9
clone size: .
J gene: TRBJ1-4
CDR3 protein: CASSAGTGRTVPEKLFF
CDR3 DNA: TGTGCCAGCAGCGCCGGGACAGGGCGGACGGTACCTGAAAAACTGTTTTTT

D gene: TRBD1
V gene: TRBV6-5
clone size: .
J gene: TRBJ1-6
CDR3 protein: CASSYKQGADSPLHF
CDR3 DNA: TGTGCCAGCAGTTACAAGCAGGGGGCGGATTCACCCCTCCACTTT

D gene: .
V gene: TRBV27
clone size: .
J gene: TRBJ2-3
CDR3 protein: CASSPLRADTQYF
CDR3 DNA: TGTGCCAGCAGTCCCCTCCGAGCAGATACGCAGTATTTT

D gene: .
V gene: TRBV2
clone size: .
J gene: TRBJ1-4
CDR3 protein: CASRNSATNEKLFF
CDR3 DNA: TGTGCCAGCAGAAACTCTGCAACTAATGAAAAACTGTTTTTT

D gene: .
V gene: TRBV29-1
clone size: .
J gene: TRBJ2-7
CDR3 protein: CSVGSRGHEQYF
CDR3 DNA: TGCAGCGTTGGGTCCAGGGGCCACGAGCAGTACTTC

D gene: TRBD2
V gene: TRBV19
clone size: few
J gene: TRBJ2-4
CDR3 protein: CASSTKRGGSNIQYF
CDR3 DNA: TGTGCCAGTAGTACCAAGCGGGGTGGATCAAACATTCAGTACTTC

D gene: .
V gene: TRBV10-3
clone size: .
J gene: TRBJ2-5
CDR3 protein: CAISGGGEETQYF
CDR3 DNA: TGTGCCATCAGTGGGGGGGGCGAAGAGACCCAGTACTTC

D gene: .
V gene: TRBV7-3
clone size: .
J gene: TRBJ1-1
CDR3 protein: CASSLTAGDTEAFF
CDR3 DNA: TGTGCCAGCAGCTTAACGGCAGGGGACACTGAAGCTTTCTTT

D gene: TRBD2
V gene: TRBV9
clone size: .
J gene: TRBJ2-3
CDR3 protein: CASSVGSSGGAGGTDTQYF
CDR3 DNA: TGTGCCAGCAGCGTAGGGAGTAGCGGGGGGGCCGGGGGCACAGATACGCAGTATTTT

D gene: .
V gene: TRBV3-1/TRBV3-2
clone size: .
J gene: TRBJ2-1
CDR3 protein: CASSSDIGGSYNEQFF
CDR3 DNA: TGTGCCAGCAGCTCAGATATCGGAGGCTCCTACAATGAGCAGTTCTTC

D gene: .
V gene: TRBV27
clone size: few
J gene: TRBJ1-6
CDR3 protein: CASSFLQGDVPLHF
CDR3 DNA: TGTGCCAGCAGTTTCTTACAGGGTGATGTGCCCCTCCACTTT

D gene: TRBD2
V gene: TRBV6-1
clone size: .
J gene: TRBJ2-3
CDR3 protein: CASSEYAGVADTQYF
CDR3 DNA: TGTGCCAGCAGTGAGTATGCGGGGGTAGCTGATACGCAGTATTTT

D gene: .
V gene: TRBV19
clone size: .
J gene: TRBJ1-2
CDR3 protein: CASSPQGPYGYTF
CDR3 DNA: TGTGCCAGTAGTCCCCAGGGGCCATATGGCTACACCTTC

D gene: TRBD2
V gene: TRBV3-1/TRBV3-2
clone size: .
J gene: TRBJ2-3
CDR3 protein: CASSQSGTSIVDTQYF
CDR3 DNA: TGTGCCAGCAGCCAATCCGGGACTAGCATTGTAGATACGCAGTATTTT

D gene: .
V gene: TRBV4-1
clone size: .
J gene: TRBJ2-1
CDR3 protein: CASSQEMGGPDEQFF
CDR3 DNA: TGCGCCAGCAGCCAAGAAATGGGGGGGCCGGATGAGCAGTTCTTC

D gene: TRBD1
V gene: TRBV6-5
clone size: .
J gene: TRBJ1-2
CDR3 protein: CASGDRGKYGYTF
CDR3 DNA: TGTGCCAGCGGGGACAGGGGTAAATATGGCTACACCTTC

D gene: TRBD1
V gene: TRBV3-1/TRBV3-2
clone size: .
J gene: TRBJ1-2
CDR3 protein: CASSQASGTGLNYGYTF
CDR3 DNA: TGTGCCAGCAGCCAAGCTTCCGGGACAGGTCTTAACTATGGCTACACCTTC

D gene: .
V gene: TRBV5-1
clone size: .
J gene: TRBJ1-4
CDR3 protein: CASQFTGPGEKLFF
CDR3 DNA: TGCGCCAGCCAATTTACAGGGCCGGGTGAAAAACTGTTTTTT

D gene: TRBD2
V gene: TRBV6-2/TRBV6-3
clone size: .
J gene: TRBJ2-7
CDR3 protein: CASSPLSGGAMEQYF
CDR3 DNA: TGTGCCAGCAGCCCCCTTAGCGGGGGGGCAATGGAGCAGTACTTC

D gene: TRBD1
V gene: TRBV4-3
clone size: .
J gene: TRBJ1-4
CDR3 protein: CASSQGGTGTTNEKLFF
CDR3 DNA: TGCGCCAGCAGCCAAGGTGGGACAGGAACAACTAATGAAAAACTGTTTTTT

D gene: .
V gene: TRBV9
clone size: .
J gene: TRBJ1-2
CDR3 protein: CASSPPGVNYGYTF
CDR3 DNA: TGTGCCAGCAGCCCCCCGGGGGTTAACTATGGCTACACCTTC

D gene: .
V gene: TRBV5-5
clone size: .
J gene: TRBJ1-5
CDR3 protein: CASSLEGGLYQPQHF
CDR3 DNA: TGTGCCAGCAGTCTAGAGGGAGGGCTTTACCAGCCCCAGCATTTT

D gene: .
V gene: TRBV5-1
clone size: .
J gene: TRBJ1-2
CDR3 protein: CASSYSGTNYGYTF
CDR3 DNA: TGCGCCAGCAGCTACTCAGGGACTAACTATGGCTACACCTTC

D gene: TRBD2
V gene: TRBV6-2/TRBV6-3
clone size: .
J gene: TRBJ2-5
CDR3 protein: CASSFTGGQYF
CDR3 DNA: TGTGCCAGCAGTTTTACGGGGGGCCAGTACTTC

D gene: .
V gene: TRBV15
clone size: .
J gene: TRBJ2-7
CDR3 protein: CATSRAAGLDYEQYF
CDR3 DNA: TGTGCCACCAGCAGAGCCGCAGGGCTCGACTACGAGCAGTACTTC